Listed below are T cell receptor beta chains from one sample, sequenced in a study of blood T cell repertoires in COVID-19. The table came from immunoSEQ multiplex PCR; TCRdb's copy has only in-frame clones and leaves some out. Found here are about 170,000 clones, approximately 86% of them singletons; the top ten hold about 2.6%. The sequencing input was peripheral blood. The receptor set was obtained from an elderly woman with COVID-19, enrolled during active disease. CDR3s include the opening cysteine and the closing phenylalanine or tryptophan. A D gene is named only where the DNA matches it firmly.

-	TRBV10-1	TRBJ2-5	CASNSKQQETQYF
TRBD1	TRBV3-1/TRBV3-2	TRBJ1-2	CASSPTGTDPNYGYTF
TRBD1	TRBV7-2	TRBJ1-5	CASSYATGEGPQHF
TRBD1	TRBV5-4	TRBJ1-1	CASSLKDRGWNTEAFF
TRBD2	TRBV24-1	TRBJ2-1	CATSDLGKRESRQFF
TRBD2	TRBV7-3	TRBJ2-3	CASSSSGKGDTQYF
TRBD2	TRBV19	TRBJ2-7	CASSAGTSGSMYEQYF
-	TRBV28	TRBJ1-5	CASRPLVGPSNQPQHF
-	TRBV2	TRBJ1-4	CASRGAQGSGEKLFF
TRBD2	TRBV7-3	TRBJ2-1	CASSLVGGPDNEQFF
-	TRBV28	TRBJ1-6	CASTVVMTVRSETLHF
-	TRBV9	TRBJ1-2	CASSVAAKDFGYTF
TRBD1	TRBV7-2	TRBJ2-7	CASSTRTGYEQYF
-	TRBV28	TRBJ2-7	CASSVGSRNEQYF
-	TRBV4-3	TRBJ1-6	CASSRRLNSPLHF
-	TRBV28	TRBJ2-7	CASSLGRDYEQYF
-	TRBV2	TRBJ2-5	CASSPRETQYF
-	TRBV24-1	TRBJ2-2	CATGASGPRGELFF
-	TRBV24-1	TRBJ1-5	CATSDTYSNQPQHF
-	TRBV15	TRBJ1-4	CATSRVQEKLFF
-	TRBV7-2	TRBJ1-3	CASSPPAERNTIYF
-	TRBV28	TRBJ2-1	CASKGGLAANEQFF
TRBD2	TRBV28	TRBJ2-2	CASLSGSNTGELFF
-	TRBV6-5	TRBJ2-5	CASSYSQQETQYF
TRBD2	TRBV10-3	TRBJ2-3	CAISAAGGQNTQYF
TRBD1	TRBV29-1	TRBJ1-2	CSVEGGRGTSGYTF
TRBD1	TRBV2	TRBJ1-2	CASSYRGSNYGYTF
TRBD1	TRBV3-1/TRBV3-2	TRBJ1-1	CASSPTTGQGGRHTEAFF
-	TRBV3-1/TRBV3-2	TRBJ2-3	CASGRPDTQYF
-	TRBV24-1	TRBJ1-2	CATSDDSLGSYTF
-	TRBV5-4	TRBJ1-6	CASSLAGLSSPLHF
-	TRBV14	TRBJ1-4	CASSPREGEKLFF
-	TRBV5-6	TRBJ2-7	CASSQRDEQYF
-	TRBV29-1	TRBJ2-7	CSVEEQGGTYEQYF
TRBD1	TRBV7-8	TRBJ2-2	CASGKQGAGELFF
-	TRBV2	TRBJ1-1	CASTPGPMNTEAFF
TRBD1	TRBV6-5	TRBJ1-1	CATSTGAGMNTEAFF
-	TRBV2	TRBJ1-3	CASSSTGTAIYF
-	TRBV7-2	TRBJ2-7	CASSLEEYPPISYEQYF
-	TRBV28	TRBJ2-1	CASTSDYNEQFF
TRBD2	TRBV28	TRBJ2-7	CASSLSPLAGSEQYF
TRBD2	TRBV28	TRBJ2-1	CASSSPGLAEYNEQFF
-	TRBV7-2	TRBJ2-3	CASSGGSTQYF
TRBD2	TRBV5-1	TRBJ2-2	CASSLGNTGGTGELFF